This T cell receptor (beta chain) was identified during a study of T cell responses to AZD1222 COVID-19 vaccine. Generated by immunoSEQ multiplex PCR, the TCRdb table keeps only in-frame clones and is missing some. The sample lists roughly 150,000 clones, around nine tenths seen once, with around 1.5% in the top ten. Comments on this clone: Its antigen is unidentified.

This CDR3 contains 14 residues. Trimming took off 3 bases at V and 8 bases at J, with 14 bases between the two ends. Germline V CDR1 and CDR2: KGHSH, LQKENI. Findings of the study overall: White British people made up most donors, females outnumbered males, and clonal diversity was possibly underestimated. At baseline, seropositivity was found in only six or seven AZD1222 recipients.

The sequence derives from an adult in good health. Sample: peripheral blood, taken on day 0 of AZD1222 vaccination. The rearrangement uses TRBV18 and TRBJ1-5, with a possible D match to TRBD1 (5 bases). The CDR3 DNA reads as TGTGCCAGCTCACCCCTAGGGGCCGGGGAGCCCCAGCATTTT. Amino acids: CASSPLGAGEPQHF.